These 32 T cell receptor beta chains originate from one sample sequenced in a study of blood T cell repertoires in COVID-19. Some clones are missing from TCRdb's copy, which holds only in-frame ones; the method was immunoSEQ multiplex PCR. This table holds some 200,000 clones, around 84% found once. Sequenced: peripheral blood. These receptors all come from a man in his forties or fifties with active or convalescent COVID-19.

The chain combines TRBV7-2 with TRBJ2-5; 9 positions match TRBD2. V trimming: 8 bases; J trimming: 4 bases; junction bases outside the gene matches: 8. This CDR3 spans 14 amino acids. From germline, CDR1 is SGHTA and CDR2 FQGNSA. This CDR3 is CASSRVAGVETQYF. The CDR3, as DNA: TGTGCCAGCTCCCGGGTAGCGGGGGTAGAGACCCAGTACTTC.

The gene calls are TRBV15 and TRBJ2-7; D gene unclear. Trimming cost V 0 bases and J 4 bases, with 7 bases left between them. This CDR3 comprises 13 residues. Germline V gives CDR1 LNHNV, CDR2 YYDKDF (reference sequence). CDR3 sequence: CATSRDRQYEQYF. CDR3 in DNA: TGTGCCACCAGCAGAGATCGACAATACGAGCAGTACTTC.

This clone occurred a few times. V usage is TRBV19 and J usage is TRBJ1-5; D possibly corresponds to TRBD1 (6 bases). Trimming removed 1 base from V and 5 bases from J, with 12 bases in between. Looked up from germline, CDR1 is LNHDA and CDR2 is SQIVND (reference sequence). The CDR3 is 15 amino acids. The CDR3 sequence is CASSIAEGVDQPQHF. CDR3 bases: TGTGCCAGTAGTATAGCCGAGGGGGTGGATCAGCCCCAGCATTTT.

This clone was picked up one time. This chain uses TRBV10-3 with TRBJ2-6, with 9 bases fitting TRBD1. V trimming: 11 bases; J trimming: 0 bases; junction bases outside the gene matches: 8. In germline, CDR1 is ENHRY, CDR2 SYGVKD. CDR3 size: 16 residues. The CDR3 here is CAAAGTGSSGANVLTF. The CDR3 DNA reads TGTGCCGCGGCCGGGACAGGGAGCTCTGGGGCCAACGTCCTGACTTTC.

The chain combines TRBV7-9 with TRBJ2-7; maybe TRBD2 (6 bases). The germline V and J ends were trimmed by 5 bases and 2 bases, with 10 bases remaining between them. The CDR3 extends over 13 amino acids. Per the germline V gene, CDR1 is SEHNR and CDR2 is FQNEAQ (reference sequence). DNA of the CDR3: TGTGCCAGCAGCCCACTAGCCACCTACGAGCAGTACTTC. Its protein is CASSPLATYEQYF.

V and J are TRBV14 and TRBJ1-1; no clear D. This CDR3 is 13 amino acids long. V lost 0 bases, J lost 3 bases, and 5 bases lay in between. Per the germline V gene, CDR1 is SGHDN and CDR2 is FVKESK. CDR3 protein: CASSQEGHTEAFF. The CDR3 DNA is TGTGCCAGCAGCCAAGAGGGCCACACTGAAGCTTTCTTT. Combining the CDR3 with reference TRBV14 and TRBJ1-1 gives the whole variable domain EAGVTQFPSHSVIEKGQTVTLRCDPISGHDNLYWYRRVMGKEIKFLLHFVKESKQDESGMPNNRFLAERTGGTYSTLKVQPAELEDSGVYFCASSQEGHTEAFFGQGTRLTVV.

The V and J genes are TRBV18 and TRBJ2-7, with D perhaps matching TRBD2 (5 bases). Germline V gene data show CDR1 as KGHSH and CDR2 as LQKENI. The CDR3 has 12 amino acids. Trimming shortened V by 4 bases and J by 7 bases, and 11 bases separated the two germline ends. CDR3 sequence (DNA): TGTGCCAGCTCACACCCTGGCGGGGAGCAGTACTTC. Its translation is CASSHPGGEQYF.

This chain joins TRBV27 and TRBJ1-4; no definite D call. Germline lookup yields CDR1 MNHEY and CDR2 SMNVEV (reference sequence). The CDR3 runs 15 residues. The V end was cut by 9 bases, the J end by 5 bases, with 19 bases between. For the CDR3, the DNA is TGTGCCAGTCGGGATCAGGACCCGACCAATGAAAAACTGTTTTTT. Amino acids: CASRDQDPTNEKLFF.

This rearrangement joins TRBV5-1 to TRBJ2-7, with D maybe TRBD2 (7 bases). CDR1 is SGHRS and CDR2 is YFSETQ in the germline V gene. V lost 0 bases to trimming and J lost 2 bases, with 12 bases between them. The length of the CDR3 is 15 residues. The CDR3 protein is CASSLGRGGTYEQYF. DNA of the CDR3: TGCGCCAGCAGCTTGGGGCGCGGGGGCACCTACGAGCAGTACTTC. Based on the CDR3 plus reference TRBV5-1 and TRBJ2-7, the full variable domain is KAGVTQTPRYLIKTRGQQVTLSCSPISGHRSVSWYQQTPGQGLQFLFEYFSETQRNKGNFPGRFSGRQFSNSRSEMNVSTLELGDSALYLCASSLGRGGTYEQYFGPGTRLTVT.

The V call is TRBV20-1, the J call TRBJ2-2, with 11 bases lining up with TRBD1. This CDR3 region has 17 residues. V gave up 3 bases and J gave up 6 bases; unmatched junction bases: 12. Per the germline V gene, CDR1 is DFQATT and CDR2 is SNEGSKA (reference sequence). CDR3 region: CSASSGQGVGGSGELFF. The CDR3 DNA reads as TGCAGTGCTAGTTCGGGACAGGGGGTTGGGGGCTCCGGGGAGCTGTTTTTT.

The CDR3 sequence: CASNRGGDTEAFF. DNA of the CDR3: TGTGCCAGCAACCGGGGGGGGGACACTGAAGCTTTCTTT. The chain employs TRBV28 and TRBJ1-1; D might be TRBD1 (5 bases). The CDR3 consists of 13 residues. Per germline, CDR1 MDHEN and CDR2 SYDVKM. V was clipped by 7 bases and J by 3 bases, with 12 bases between them.

The CDR3 nucleotides are TGTGCCAGCAGCTTAGTCGGGACAGCTAAAGAGACCCAGTACTTC. It translates to CASSLVGTAKETQYF. The J gene is TRBJ2-5, the V gene TRBV7-3; 7 bases match TRBD1. Germline loops: CDR1 SGHTA, CDR2 FQGTGA. V lost 2 bases and J lost 3; bases outside the gene matches: 6. This CDR3 is 15 amino acids long.

This clone was counted a few times. The chain employs TRBV7-2 and TRBJ2-2; D call uncertain. The germline V and J ends were trimmed by 3 bases and 4 bases, with 9 bases remaining between them. Germline CDR1 SGHTA, CDR2 FQGNSA. The CDR3 covers 14 residues. CDR3 DNA: TGTGCCAGCAGCTTTGCACAGATCACCGGGGAGCTGTTTTTT. It translates to CASSFAQITGELFF.

The chain combines TRBV6-2 or TRBV6-3 with TRBJ2-5; the D gene is possibly TRBD2 (7 bases). Deletions cut 2 bases from V and 1 base from J, with 20 bases between. CDR1 and CDR2 (germline): MNHEY, SVGEGT. The CDR3 extends over 18 amino acids. CDR3: CASSYPPRGGDPQETQYF. The CDR3 bases are TGTGCCAGCAGTTACCCCCCTCGCGGGGGCGACCCCCAAGAGACCCAGTACTTC.

This sequence joins TRBV30 and TRBJ1-1; D not certain. This CDR3 has 15 amino acids. V gave up 0 bases and J gave up 1 base, with 12 bases separating them. In germline, CDR1 is GTSNPN, CDR2 SVGIG (reference sequence). The CDR3 spells CAWSVAAGENTEAFF. DNA of the CDR3: TGTGCCTGGAGTGTAGCGGCGGGAGAGAACACTGAAGCTTTCTTT.

The chain uses TRBV7-3 and TRBJ2-2; 10 bases are a match to TRBD2. This CDR3 contains 16 residues. The ends lost 0 bases at V and 5 bases at J; junction bases unmatched: 3. The V gene's germline CDR1 is SGHTA and CDR2 FQGTGA. CDR3 nucleotide sequence: TGTGCCAGCAGCTTAACGTCTAGCGGGGGAACCGGGGAGCTGTTTTTT. Protein: CASSLTSSGGTGELFF.

The V call is TRBV5-5, the J call TRBJ1-5; perhaps TRBD1 as D (5 bases). This CDR3 is built from 12 residues. V was clipped by 2 bases and J by 7 bases, with 7 bases between them. Germline CDR1 is SGHKS and CDR2 is YYEKEE (reference sequence). The CDR3, as DNA: TGTGCCAGCAGCTTACGGGGGCAGCCCCAGCATTTT. Protein sequence: CASSLRGQPQHF.

V usage is TRBV5-4 and J usage is TRBJ1-2, with 7 positions matching TRBD1. V lost 2 bases and J lost 6; bases outside the gene matches: 4. CDR1 is SGHNT and CDR2 is YYREEE in the germline V gene (reference sequence). The CDR3 consists of 13 residues. CDR3 residues: CASSLKGADGYTF. The CDR3 nucleotides read TGTGCCAGCAGCTTAAAGGGGGCTGATGGCTACACCTTC. Together with reference TRBV5-4 and TRBJ1-2, the CDR3 gives the full variable domain: ETGVTQSPTHLIKTRGQQVTLRCSSQSGHNTVSWYQQALGQGPQFIFQYYREEENGRGNFPPRFSGLQFPNYSSELNVNALELDDSALYLCASSLKGADGYTFGSGTRLTVV.

This chain connects TRBV28 to TRBJ1-2, with 9 bases that match TRBD1. CDR1 is MDHEN, CDR2 SYDVKM, per germline. CDR3 length: 14 residues. With V trimmed by 5 bases and J by 0 bases, 1 base remained unmatched. The CDR3 region has the DNA TGTGCCAGCAGTACAGGGGGCTCTAACTATGGCTACACCTTC. Encoded protein: CASSTGGSNYGYTF.

The chain uses TRBV7-9 and TRBJ1-5; 7 bases agree with TRBD1. J was trimmed by 0 bases and V by 5 bases; bases with no gene match: 13. Looked up from germline, CDR1 is SEHNR and CDR2 is FQNEAQ (reference sequence). This CDR3 comprises 18 residues. CDR3 protein: CASSHDRTGADSNQPQHF. In nucleotides, the CDR3 is TGTGCCAGCAGCCATGACCGGACAGGTGCCGATAGCAATCAGCCCCAGCATTTT. Based on the CDR3 plus reference TRBV7-9 and TRBJ1-5, the full variable domain is DTGVSQNPRHKITKRGQNVTFRCDPISEHNRLYWYRQTLGQGPEFLTYFQNEAQLEKSRLLSDRFSAERPKGSFSTLEIQRTEQGDSAMYLCASSHDRTGADSNQPQHFGDGTRLSIL.

This clone was observed once. This chain links TRBV28 with TRBJ1-5, with TRBD1 as a possible D gene (6 bases). The V end lost 8 bases, the J end lost 3 bases, and 8 bases lay between the germline ends. CDR1 and CDR2 (germline): MDHEN, SYDVKM. This CDR3 has 12 amino acids. The CDR3 nucleotides are TGTGCCAGCCGACAGGTCAATCAGCCCCAGCATTTT. Its protein is CASRQVNQPQHF.

The chain links TRBV18 to TRBJ1-1; D is perhaps TRBD1 (6 bases). The germline CDR1 and CDR2 sequences are KGHSH and LQKENI. CDR3 length: 15 amino acids. The V end was cut by 2 bases, the J end by 0 bases, with 10 bases between. This chain's CDR3 is CASSPRDILNTEAFF. The DNA of the CDR3 is TGTGCCAGCTCACCAAGGGACATCCTGAACACTGAAGCTTTCTTT.

The rearrangement joins TRBV29-1 to TRBJ1-3; TRBD1 aligns across 7 bases. With 4 bases clipped from V and 1 base from J, the junction kept 4 bases outside the gene matches. CDR1 SQVTM and CDR2 ANQGSEA come from the germline V gene. The CDR3 has 14 amino acids. CDR3 sequence (DNA): TGCAGCGTTGGCCCCAGGGGGTCTGGAAACACCATATATTTT. Translated: CSVGPRGSGNTIYF.

As to this clone: Additional DNA sequences in this sample encode the identical CDR3. This rearrangement joins TRBV5-1 to TRBJ2-2; 8 positions match TRBD1. CDR1 is SGHRS, CDR2 YFSETQ, per germline. This CDR3 spans 15 amino acids. J gave up 1 base and V 4 bases, and 3 bases lay outside the gene matches. As DNA, the CDR3 is TGCGCCAGCAGCCTTACAGGGGGGAACACCGGGGAGCTGTTTTTT. As protein: CASSLTGGNTGELFF.

The chain has TRBV30 and TRBJ2-7; 8 nucleotides line up with TRBD2. Unmatched junction bases numbered 5, after V lost 4 bases and J lost 3 bases. The CDR3 extends over 13 amino acids. Per germline, CDR1 GTSNPN and CDR2 SVGIG (reference sequence). The chain's CDR3 is CAWKAGGYYEQYF. The CDR3 coding sequence is TGTGCCTGGAAGGCGGGGGGCTACTACGAGCAGTACTTC.

This chain joins TRBV30 and TRBJ1-5, with D unclear. Germline V gene sequence: CDR1 GTSNPN, CDR2 SVGIG (reference sequence). Between the trimmed V and J ends, which lost 5 bases and 2 bases, there was a span of 10 bases. This CDR3 is built from 13 residues. The CDR3 sequence is CAWQAGGNQPQHF. The CDR3 DNA sequence: TGTGCCTGGCAGGCCGGTGGCAATCAGCCCCAGCATTTT.

This clone was seen just once. This rearrangement joins TRBV29-1 to TRBJ2-1; TRBD2 matches 9 bases. CDR1 and CDR2 (germline): SQVTM, ANQGSEA. V was pared by 6 bases and J by 4 bases, with 13 bases of the junction left unmatched. This CDR3 spans 16 amino acids. The CDR3 protein is CSVAPPRLAVYNEQFF. CDR3 DNA sequence: TGCAGCGTCGCCCCCCCGCGACTAGCGGTTTACAATGAGCAGTTCTTC.

The V gene is TRBV6-5, the J gene TRBJ1-5; weak D call: TRBD1 (5 bases). Germline V gene data show CDR1 as MNHEY and CDR2 as SVGAGI. V lost 8 bases, J lost 11 bases, and 16 bases lay in between. CDR3 length: 12 residues. Here the CDR3 reads CASGRGSEAQHF. The CDR3 region has the DNA TGTGCCAGCGGACGGGGGTCGGAGGCCCAGCATTTT.

The chain joins TRBV7-2 to TRBJ2-1; 8 bases are shared with TRBD2. Germline trimming cut 5 bases from V and 9 bases from J; bases unmatched to any gene: 9. The germline V gene has CDR1 SGHTA and CDR2 FQGNSA. The CDR3 runs to 14 residues. Here the CDR3 DNA reads TGTGCCAGCAGCCCGCCGGGGGGGCCAAGTGAGCAGTTCTTC. Translation: CASSPPGGPSEQFF.

This chain links TRBV12-5 with TRBJ1-5, with D unclear. Germline V gene sequence: CDR1 LGHNT, CDR2 FRNRAP. V was trimmed by 3 bases and J by 3 bases, leaving 9 bases between them. The CDR3 is 14 residues long. The CDR3 spells CASGFGQLNQPQHF. Here the CDR3 DNA reads TGTGCTAGTGGTTTTGGGCAGCTCAATCAGCCCCAGCATTTT.

The V and J genes are TRBV6-2 or TRBV6-3 and TRBJ1-2; D is uncertain. V was cut by 5 bases and J by 5 bases, with 9 bases left in between. CDR1 and CDR2 from the germline V gene are MNHEY and SVGEGT. This CDR3 has 12 residues. The CDR3 DNA reads as TGTGCCAGCAGTATTGTGGCTTATGGCTACACCTTC. Its protein product is CASSIVAYGYTF.

The J gene is TRBJ1-3, the V gene TRBV2, with 7 bases matching TRBD1. The germline V gene encodes CDR1 SNHLY and CDR2 FYNNEI. Losses at the gene ends were 6 bases for V and 3 bases for J; bases not matched to a gene: 2. The length of the CDR3 is 13 residues. CDR3 protein: CASSNRGGNTIYF. For the CDR3, the DNA is TGTGCCAGCAGCAACAGGGGTGGAAACACCATATATTTT.